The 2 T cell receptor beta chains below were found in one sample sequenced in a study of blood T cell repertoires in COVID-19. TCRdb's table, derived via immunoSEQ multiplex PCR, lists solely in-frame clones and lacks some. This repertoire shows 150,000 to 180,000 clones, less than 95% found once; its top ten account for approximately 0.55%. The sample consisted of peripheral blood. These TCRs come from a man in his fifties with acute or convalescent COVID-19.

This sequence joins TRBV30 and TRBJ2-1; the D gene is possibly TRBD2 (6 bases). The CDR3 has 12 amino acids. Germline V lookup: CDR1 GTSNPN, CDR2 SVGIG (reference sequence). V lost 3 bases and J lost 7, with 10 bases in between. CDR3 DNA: TGTGCCTGGAGCCTAGCGTGGAATGAGCAGTTCTTC. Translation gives CAWSLAWNEQFF.

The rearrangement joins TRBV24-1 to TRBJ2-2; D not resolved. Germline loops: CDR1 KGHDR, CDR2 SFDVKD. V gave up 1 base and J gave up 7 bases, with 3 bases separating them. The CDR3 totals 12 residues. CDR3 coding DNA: TGTGCCACCAGTGATTTCGGCGGGGAGCTGTTTTTT. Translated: CATSDFGGELFF.